One T cell receptor beta chain is described in this entry. This record belongs to a study of TIL therapy for anti-PD-1-resistant metastatic lung cancer. The sample's time point: pre-treatment sample, taken before nivolumab and TIL therapy. Tumor tissue came from excised metastases, mostly pleural nodules or supraclavicular lymph nodes. CDR3 length: 15 residues. V lost 5 bases, J lost 4 bases, and 8 bases stayed unmatched. The V gene's germline CDR1 is LNHDA and CDR2 SQIVND (reference sequence). The immunoSEQ assay was v3. The repertoire was sequenced with immunoSEQ multiplex PCR; TCRdb's copy has only in-frame clones and lacks some. The sample records 6,000 or so clones, about 60% being singletons.

The input for sequencing was tumor tissue, taken at baseline. The clonotype was recovered from a person between 25 and 80 years old with non-small cell lung cancer. This chain links TRBV19 with TRBJ2-1, with 7 nucleotides matching TRBD2. CDR3 protein: CASSPPSGFYNEQFF. The CDR3 DNA follows: TGTGCCAGTAGTCCTCCTAGCGGATTTTACAATGAGCAGTTCTTC. Supplemented by reference TRBV19 and TRBJ2-1, the full variable domain reads DGGITQSPKYLFRKEGQNVTLSCEQNLNHDAMYWYRQDPGQGLRLIYYSQIVNDFQKGDIAEGYSVSREKKESFPLTVTSAQKNPTAFYLCASSPPSGFYNEQFFGPGTRLTVL.